The T cell receptor (beta chain) described here comes from a study of T-cell memory formation after mild COVID-19. Study conclusions and caveats: Chiefly within CM and EM were the contracting CD4+ clones; CD8+ ones were within EMRA.

The CDR3 loop spans 15 amino acids. V gave up 5 bases and J gave up 4 bases; unmatched junction bases: 6. CDR1 is SEHNR, CDR2 FQNEAQ, per germline (reference sequence). Note on this clonotype: Its antigen remains unknown.

MiXCR was run by TCRdb on the 5' RACE reads, yielding one entry per CDR3 protein. The sample consists of 300,000 to 400,000 distinct CDR3 sequences, approximately 15% of them appearing once. The chain carries TRBV7-9 and TRBJ2-5; 11 bases fit TRBD1. The receptor's source is a man aged 18 to 30 who had mild COVID-19 (a few samples of this study predate the infection). Cell type and time point are not known. What was sequenced was PBMCs or a T cell subset sorted from them (not recorded which). CDR3 loop: CASSMDRGRVETQYF. As DNA, the CDR3 is TGTGCCAGCAGCATGGACAGGGGGCGAGTAGAGACCCAGTACTTC.